The entry that follows covers one TCR beta chain sequence. The sample comes from a study of blood T cell repertoires in COVID-19. About the study: Donors in the United States, Italy and Spain gave samples during acute or convalescent COVID-19. The analysed material was cDNA or gDNA that came from T cells, B-cell-depleted T cells, or PBMCs.

Clones were read by immunoSEQ multiplex PCR, and TCRdb kept only the in-frame ones, dropping some. The sample lists roughly 290,000 clones; approximately 90% were seen once. Patients of the Seattle cohort, enrolled during active infection, were followed longitudinally. Sequencing input: peripheral blood. The origin of this receptor is a woman between 25 and 40 years old with COVID-19, enrolled during active disease.

The CDR3 sequence is CASSRGRVRSGNTIYF. For the CDR3, the DNA is TGTGCCAGCAGCAGGGGCAGGGTTCGCTCTGGAAACACCATATATTTT. The rearrangement uses TRBV5-6 and TRBJ1-3; D is perhaps TRBD1 (5 bases). Germline V gene sequence: CDR1 SGHDT, CDR2 YYEEEE. The germline V and J ends were trimmed by 4 bases and 0 bases, with 14 bases remaining between them. This CDR3 has 16 residues.